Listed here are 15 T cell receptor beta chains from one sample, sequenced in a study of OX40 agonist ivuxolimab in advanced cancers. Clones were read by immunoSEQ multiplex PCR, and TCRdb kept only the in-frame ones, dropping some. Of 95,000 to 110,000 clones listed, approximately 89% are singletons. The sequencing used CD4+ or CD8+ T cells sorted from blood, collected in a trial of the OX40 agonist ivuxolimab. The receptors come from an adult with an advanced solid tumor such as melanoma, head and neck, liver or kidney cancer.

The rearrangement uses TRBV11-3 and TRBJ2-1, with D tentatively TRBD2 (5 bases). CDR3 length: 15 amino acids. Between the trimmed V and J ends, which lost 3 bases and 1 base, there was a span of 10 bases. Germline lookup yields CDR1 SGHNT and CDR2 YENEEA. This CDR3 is CASSFLRGSYNEQFF. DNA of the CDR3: TGTGCCAGCAGCTTCTTACGGGGTTCCTACAATGAGCAGTTCTTC.

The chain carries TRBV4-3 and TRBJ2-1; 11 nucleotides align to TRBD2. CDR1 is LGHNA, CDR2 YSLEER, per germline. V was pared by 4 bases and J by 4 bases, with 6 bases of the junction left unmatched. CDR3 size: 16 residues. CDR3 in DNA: TGCGCCAGCAGCCGACAACTAGCGGGGGTGTACAATGAGCAGTTCTTC. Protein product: CASSRQLAGVYNEQFF.

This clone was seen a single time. The CDR3 DNA reads as TGCGCCAGCAGCCAGCTCACAGGGGTGGGAGGTTCGGATGGCTACACCTTC. Protein sequence: CASSQLTGVGGSDGYTF. V and J are TRBV4-1 and TRBJ1-2, with 7 bases that match TRBD1. The CDR3 spans 17 residues. From germline, CDR1 is MGHRA and CDR2 YSYEKL. V lost 3 bases to trimming and J lost 6 bases; unmatched junction nucleotides: 16.

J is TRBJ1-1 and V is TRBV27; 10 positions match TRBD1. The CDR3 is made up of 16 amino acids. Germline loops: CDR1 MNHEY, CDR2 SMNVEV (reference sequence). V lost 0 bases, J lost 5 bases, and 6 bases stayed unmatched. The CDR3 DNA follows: TGTGCCAGCAGTTTATCCGGGACAGGGGTTATGACTGAAGCTTTCTTT. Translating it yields CASSLSGTGVMTEAFF.

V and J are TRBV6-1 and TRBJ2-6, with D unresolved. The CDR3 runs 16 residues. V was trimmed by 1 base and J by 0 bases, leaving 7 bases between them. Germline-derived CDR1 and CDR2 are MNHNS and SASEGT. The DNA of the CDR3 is TGTGCCAGCAGTGAAGATTGGAACTCTGGGGCCAACGTCCTGACTTTC. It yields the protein CASSEDWNSGANVLTF.

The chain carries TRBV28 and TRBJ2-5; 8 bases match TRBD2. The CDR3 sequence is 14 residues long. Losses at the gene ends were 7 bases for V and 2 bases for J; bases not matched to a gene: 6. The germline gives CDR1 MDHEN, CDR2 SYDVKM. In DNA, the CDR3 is TGTGCCAGCACAGGCGGGAGGTGGCAAGAGACCCAGTACTTC. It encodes CASTGGRWQETQYF.

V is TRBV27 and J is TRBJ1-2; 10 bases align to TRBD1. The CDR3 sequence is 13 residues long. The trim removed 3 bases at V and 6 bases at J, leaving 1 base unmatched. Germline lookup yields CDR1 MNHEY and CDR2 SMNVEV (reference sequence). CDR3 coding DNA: TGTGCCAGCAGTTTCGGGACAGGGGATGGCTACACCTTC. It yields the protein CASSFGTGDGYTF.

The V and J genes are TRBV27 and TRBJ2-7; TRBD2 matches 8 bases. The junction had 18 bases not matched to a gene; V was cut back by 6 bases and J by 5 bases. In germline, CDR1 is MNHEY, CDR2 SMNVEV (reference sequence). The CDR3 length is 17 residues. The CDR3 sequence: CASRTASGPYSPHEQYF. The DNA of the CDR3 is TGTGCCAGCAGGACCGCTAGCGGGCCTTACTCCCCCCACGAGCAGTACTTC.

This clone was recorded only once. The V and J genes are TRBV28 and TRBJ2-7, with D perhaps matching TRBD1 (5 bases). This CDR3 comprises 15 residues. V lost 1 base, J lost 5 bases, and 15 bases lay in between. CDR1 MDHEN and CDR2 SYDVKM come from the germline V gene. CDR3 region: CASSLSAGWVHEQYF. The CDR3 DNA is TGTGCCAGCAGTTTATCGGCAGGGTGGGTCCACGAGCAGTACTTC. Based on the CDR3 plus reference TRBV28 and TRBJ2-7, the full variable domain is DVKVTQSSRYLVKRTGEKVFLECVQDMDHENMFWYRQDPGLGLRLIYFSYDVKMKEKGDIPEGYSVSREKKERFSLILESASTNQTSMYLCASSLSAGWVHEQYFGPGTRLTVT.

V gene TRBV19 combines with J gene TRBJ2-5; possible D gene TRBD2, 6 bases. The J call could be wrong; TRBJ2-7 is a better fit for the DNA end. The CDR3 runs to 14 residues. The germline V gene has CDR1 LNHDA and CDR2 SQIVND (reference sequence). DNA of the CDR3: TGTGCCAGTAGTGCCGGGGGATACTCCTACGAGCAGTACTTC. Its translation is CASSAGGYSYEQYF.

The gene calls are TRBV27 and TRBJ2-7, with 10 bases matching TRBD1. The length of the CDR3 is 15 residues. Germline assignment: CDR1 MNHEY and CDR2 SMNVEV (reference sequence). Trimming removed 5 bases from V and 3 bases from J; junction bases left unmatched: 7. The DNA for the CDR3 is TGTGCCAGCAGTCCAGACAGGGGGCGCAACTACGAGCAGTACTTC. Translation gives CASSPDRGRNYEQYF.

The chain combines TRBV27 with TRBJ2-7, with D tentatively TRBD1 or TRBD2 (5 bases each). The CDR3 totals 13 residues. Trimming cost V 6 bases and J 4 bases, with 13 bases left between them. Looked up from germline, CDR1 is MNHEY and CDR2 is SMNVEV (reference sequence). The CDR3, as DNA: TGTGCCAGCAGCCCTCGAGAGGGGTACGAGCAGTACTTC. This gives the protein CASSPREGYEQYF.

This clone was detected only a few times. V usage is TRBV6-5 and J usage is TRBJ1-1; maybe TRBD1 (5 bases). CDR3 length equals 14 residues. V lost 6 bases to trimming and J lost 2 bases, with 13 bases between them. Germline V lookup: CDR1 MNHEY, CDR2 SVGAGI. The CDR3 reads CASRPFDSNTEAFF. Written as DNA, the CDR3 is TGTGCCAGCAGACCCTTCGACAGTAACACTGAAGCTTTCTTT.

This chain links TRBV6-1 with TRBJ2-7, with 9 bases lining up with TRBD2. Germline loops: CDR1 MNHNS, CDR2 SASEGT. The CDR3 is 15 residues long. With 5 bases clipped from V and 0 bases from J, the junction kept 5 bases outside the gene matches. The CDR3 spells CASSRSGRFSYEQYF. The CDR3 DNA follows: TGTGCCAGCAGTCGGAGCGGGAGGTTCTCCTACGAGCAGTACTTC.

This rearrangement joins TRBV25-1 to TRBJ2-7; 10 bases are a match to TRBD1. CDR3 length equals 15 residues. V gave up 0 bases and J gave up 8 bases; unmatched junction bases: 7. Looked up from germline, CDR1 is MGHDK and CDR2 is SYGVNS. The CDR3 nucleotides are TGTGCCAGCAGTGAATATGCGACAGGGGGCAAACAGCAGTACTTC. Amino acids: CASSEYATGGKQQYF.